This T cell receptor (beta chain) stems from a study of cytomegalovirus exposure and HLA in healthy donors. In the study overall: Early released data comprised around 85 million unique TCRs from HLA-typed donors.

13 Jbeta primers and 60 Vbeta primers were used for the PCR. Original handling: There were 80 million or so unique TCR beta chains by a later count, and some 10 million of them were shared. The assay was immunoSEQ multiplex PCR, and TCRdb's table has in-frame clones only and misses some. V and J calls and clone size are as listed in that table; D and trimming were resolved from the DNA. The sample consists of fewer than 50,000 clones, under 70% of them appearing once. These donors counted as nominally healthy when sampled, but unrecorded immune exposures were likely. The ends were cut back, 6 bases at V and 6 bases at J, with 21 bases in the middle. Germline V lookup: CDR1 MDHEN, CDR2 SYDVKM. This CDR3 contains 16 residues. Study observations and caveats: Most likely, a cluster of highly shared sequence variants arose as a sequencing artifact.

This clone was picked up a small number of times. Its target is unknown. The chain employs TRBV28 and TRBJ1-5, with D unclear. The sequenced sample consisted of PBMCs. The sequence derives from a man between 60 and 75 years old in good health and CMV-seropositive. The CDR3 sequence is CASSPRVRGVSQPQHF. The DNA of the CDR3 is TGTGCCAGCAGCCCGCGGGTTCGGGGAGTTAGTCAGCCCCAGCATTTT.